This passage covers 14 T cell receptor beta chains from one sample sequenced in a study of blood T cell repertoires in COVID-19. Clones were sequenced by immunoSEQ multiplex PCR, and TCRdb holds only the in-frame ones, with some missing. The table records about 230,000 clones, around 90% of them present only once. Sequencing was performed on peripheral blood. These receptors all come from a man aged 30 to 39 with COVID-19, enrolled during active disease.

This chain connects TRBV5-4 to TRBJ2-3; D is perhaps TRBD2 (7 bases). The ends were cut back, 0 bases at V and 6 bases at J, with 20 bases in the middle. The germline CDR1 and CDR2 sequences are SGHNT and YYREEE (reference sequence). This CDR3 contains 17 residues. DNA for the CDR3: TGTGCCAGCAGCTTGGAGCTGGGGGGGCCCGAATGGGATACGCAGTATTTT. It codes for CASSLELGGPEWDTQYF.

This clone was observed once. The chain joins TRBV21-1 to TRBJ2-7; the table calls TRBD2, which could not be checked here. TRBV21-1 is a recognized pseudogene. This CDR3 region has 18 residues. In DNA form, the CDR3 reads TGTGCCAGCAGATATCCTAGCGGGAGGGGCGAGGGCCCCTACGAGCAGTACTTC. This codes for CASRYPSGRGEGPYEQYF.

This CDR3 is CASSKNTEAFF. The CDR3 DNA reads TGTGCCAGTTCCAAGAACACTGAAGCTTTCTTT. This sequence joins TRBV19 and TRBJ1-1; D is unresolved. CDR1 and CDR2 from the germline V gene are LNHDA and SQIVND (reference sequence). The CDR3 covers 11 residues. V gave up 8 bases and J gave up 1 base, with 5 bases separating them. The full variable domain, its missing parts supplied by reference TRBV19 and TRBJ1-1, is DGGITQSPKYLFRKEGQNVTLSCEQNLNHDAMYWYRQDPGQGLRLIYYSQIVNDFQKGDIAEGYSVSREKKESFPLTVTSAQKNPTAFYLCASSKNTEAFFGQGTRLTVV.

The chain joins TRBV5-4 to TRBJ1-1; 7 bases align to TRBD1. V gave up 4 bases and J gave up 2 bases; unmatched junction bases: 5. Germline CDR1 reads SGHNT; CDR2 reads YYREEE (reference sequence). The CDR3 loop spans 14 amino acids. The CDR3 loop is CASSRGQINTEAFF. The CDR3 DNA reads as TGTGCCAGCAGCCGGGGACAGATAAACACTGAAGCTTTCTTT.

This clone has only one observation. This chain links TRBV11-1 with TRBJ2-1; maybe TRBD1 (6 bases). The CDR3 is 16 residues long. The V gene's germline CDR1 is SGHAT and CDR2 FQDESV (reference sequence). Deletions cut 6 bases from V and 2 bases from J, with 17 bases between. The CDR3 spells CASSSYRGGTYNEQFF. The CDR3, as DNA: TGTGCCAGCAGTTCCTATAGAGGGGGAACCTACAATGAGCAGTTCTTC.

The chain recombines TRBV10-1 with TRBJ1-5; 7 positions agree with TRBD1. J lost 0 bases, V lost 6 bases, and 5 bases had no gene match. The CDR3 has 15 residues. Germline loops: CDR1 WNHNN, CDR2 SYGVQD (reference sequence). The CDR3 nucleotides are TGCGCCAGCAGAAAAACAGGGGATAGCAATCAGCCCCAGCATTTT. Translating it yields CASRKTGDSNQPQHF.

A single count supports this clone. J is TRBJ2-3 and V is TRBV5-4, with D perhaps matching TRBD2 (5 bases). The CDR3 has 16 amino acids. The V end was cut by 4 bases, the J end by 2 bases, with 17 bases between. The germline V gene encodes CDR1 SGHNT and CDR2 YYREEE (reference sequence). CDR3 protein: CASSLYLDFNTDTQYF. CDR3 nucleotide sequence: TGTGCCAGCAGCCTTTATCTGGACTTCAACACAGATACGCAGTATTTT.

J is TRBJ1-1 and V is TRBV12-3 or TRBV12-4, with TRBD1 as a possible D gene (6 bases). The V end was cut by 6 bases, the J end by 11 bases, with 19 bases between. This CDR3 region has 13 residues. CDR3 in amino acids: CASSSHTGISAFF. The CDR3 DNA reads TGTGCCAGCAGCTCACACACAGGGATTTCGGCTTTCTTT.

The chain couples TRBV5-4 to TRBJ2-2; the D gene is possibly TRBD1 (6 bases). Germline V gene lookup returns CDR1 SGHNT and CDR2 YYREEE (reference sequence). CDR3 length: 14 amino acids. Trimming took off 6 bases at V and 4 bases at J, with 13 bases between the two ends. DNA for the CDR3: TGTGCCAGCATGTACGGGGACATCACCGGGGAGCTGTTTTTT. Translating gives CASMYGDITGELFF.

V is TRBV19 and J is TRBJ2-7; 12 positions agree with TRBD2. The germline V gene has CDR1 LNHDA and CDR2 SQIVND (reference sequence). J gave up 3 bases and V 5 bases, and 5 bases lay outside the gene matches. The CDR3 runs 15 residues. The chain's CDR3 is CASSQGLAGRYEQYF. The CDR3 DNA reads TGTGCCAGTAGTCAAGGACTAGCGGGACGCTACGAGCAGTACTTC.

The chain combines TRBV2 with TRBJ1-2; 9 nucleotides line up with TRBD1. The CDR3 spans 18 residues. The V gene's germline CDR1 is SNHLY and CDR2 FYNNEI. The V segment lost 4 bases and the J segment 5 bases; nucleotides outside the gene matches: 17. CDR3 DNA sequence: TGTGCCAGCAGTGTTTCCGGGACAGGGACCCCCACGGGTTATGGCTACACCTTC. Translated: CASSVSGTGTPTGYGYTF.

The chain joins TRBV15 to TRBJ2-1, with TRBD2 matching over 11 bases. Germline CDR1 is LNHNV and CDR2 is YYDKDF (reference sequence). V dropped 0 bases and J dropped 9; count of bases not matched to a gene: 10. This CDR3 has 17 amino acids. The CDR3 loop reads CATSRDYSGGANGEQFF. The CDR3 DNA follows: TGTGCCACCAGCAGAGATTATAGCGGGGGGGCAAACGGTGAGCAGTTCTTC.

The V and J genes are TRBV28 and TRBJ2-1; 11 positions match TRBD2. The CDR3 is made up of 16 amino acids. Germline V lookup: CDR1 MDHEN, CDR2 SYDVKM. V shed 4 bases and J 7 bases; nucleotides not matched to a gene: 9. The CDR3 bases are TGTGCCAGCAGTTCACCCGGGACTAGCGGTTTTAATGAGCAGTTCTTC. It is translated as CASSSPGTSGFNEQFF.

V gene TRBV7-9 combines with J gene TRBJ1-2, with 10 bases lining up with TRBD1. Germline trimming cut 3 bases from V and 8 bases from J; bases unmatched to any gene: 6. Germline V gene data show CDR1 as SEHNR and CDR2 as FQNEAQ (reference sequence). This CDR3 has 14 residues. The CDR3 region has the DNA TGTGCCAGCAGCTTCCTCGGGACAGGGGTCGGCTACACCTTC. This codes for CASSFLGTGVGYTF. Using reference TRBV7-9 and TRBJ1-2 for the parts outside the CDR3, the full variable domain is DTGVSQNPRHKITKRGQNVTFRCDPISEHNRLYWYRQTLGQGPEFLTYFQNEAQLEKSRLLSDRFSAERPKGSFSTLEIQRTEQGDSAMYLCASSFLGTGVGYTFGSGTRLTVV.